This T cell receptor beta chain was found in a study of cytomegalovirus exposure and HLA in healthy donors. In the study overall: Earlier sequencing of 200 million or so T cells yielded 100 million to 140 million unique TCR beta sequences. General study points: A missense variant in DCLRE1C was later tied to TCR beta V- and J-gene trimming. Rarity characterized most TCR sequences, yet some public TCRs appeared in many donors.

Germline assignment: CDR1 SGHDT and CDR2 YYEEEE. The CDR3 runs 14 residues. The V end was cut by 4 bases, the J end by 6 bases, with 17 bases between. Primers included in the PCR were 60 Vbeta and 13 Jbeta primers. Profiled with immunoSEQ multiplex PCR; TCRdb holds only in-frame clones, not every one. The data contain some 170,000 clones, 75% to 90% of them seen just once; the ten biggest clones take up approximately 4%. Remarks on this clone: As yet, its antigen is unknown.

The genes are TRBV5-6 and TRBJ2-7; D may be TRBD2 (5 bases). The sequence was collected from a man aged 50 to 60 in good health and CMV-seropositive. The sample comprised PBMCs. The CDR3 here is CASSPTGLLSEQYF. The CDR3 DNA reads TGTGCCAGCAGCCCTACCGGACTCCTCTCCGAGCAGTACTTC.